This is a list of T cell receptor beta chains from one sample in a study of T cells in Graves' hyperthyroidism and ophthalmopathy. TCRdb used MiXCR to reprocess the multiplex PCR reads, holding one entry per CDR3 protein. The sample yields about 680,000 distinct CDR3 sequences, roughly a third seen once. Sequences were obtained from blood. Source of these receptors: a woman aged 40-49 years with Graves' hyperthyroidism. CDR3s include the opening cysteine and the closing phenylalanine or tryptophan. D genes are given only for firm matches. Size is stated for part of the rows, as once, few or many counts, or as a class when the clone is expanded.

v_call,d_call,clone_size,j_call,cdr3_aa,cdr3_nt
TRBV6-5,NA,few,TRBJ1-2,CASSYTGTLYGYTF,TGTGCCAGCAGTTACACAGGGACCCTCTATGGCTACACCTTC
TRBV12-3/TRBV12-4,TRBD1,many,TRBJ1-3,CASSPGQGIRNTIYF,TGTGCCAGCAGCCCCGGACAGGGCATTAGAAACACCATATATTTT
TRBV29-1,NA,many,TRBJ1-1,CSVEVSPEAEAFF,TGCAGCGTTGAAGTATCCCCTGAGGCTGAAGCTTTCTTT
TRBV7-2,TRBD1,many,TRBJ2-7,CASTSWDRGFYEQYF,TGTGCCAGCACCTCTTGGGACAGGGGATTTTACGAGCAGTACTTC
TRBV12-3/TRBV12-4,NA,NA,TRBJ1-6,CASSSTGGHSPLHF,TGTGCCAGCAGTTCGACAGGAGGGCATTCACCCCTCCACTTT
TRBV6-5,NA,many,TRBJ1-2,CASREVGHGYTF,TGTGCCAGCAGGGAAGTGGGGCATGGCTACACCTTC
TRBV10-3,NA,many,TRBJ1-1,CAISEAGTSEAFF,TGTGCCATCAGTGAGGCCGGGACTTCTGAAGCTTTCTTT
TRBV11-2,TRBD1,once,TRBJ1-5,CASSLKQGLSNQPQHF,TGTGCCAGCAGCTTAAAACAGGGGTTGAGCAATCAGCCCCAGCATTTT
TRBV19,TRBD1,many,TRBJ2-7,CASSLQGAFYEQYF,TGTGCCAGTAGCTTACAGGGGGCTTTCTACGAGCAGTACTTC
TRBV25-1,TRBD1,NA,TRBJ1-6,CASSEWDRGPGNSPLHF,TGTGCCAGCAGTGAATGGGACAGGGGGCCCGGGAATTCACCCCTCCACTTT
TRBV7-2,TRBD1,NA,TRBJ1-6,CASRPGTGPNSPLHF,TGTGCCAGCAGACCCGGGACAGGCCCAAATTCACCCCTCCACTTT
TRBV29-1,TRBD2,many,TRBJ2-5,CSVEPAGGKTQYF,TGCAGCGTTGAGCCCGCGGGGGGAAAGACCCAGTACTTC
TRBV10-3,TRBD1,NA,TRBJ1-3,CAIRDRAQFVAGNTIYF,TGTGCCATCAGGGACAGGGCCCAATTTGTCGCTGGAAACACCATATATTTT
TRBV5-8,NA,few,TRBJ2-7,CASSLVPASYEQYF,TGTGCCAGCAGCTTGGTCCCAGCCTCCTACGAGCAGTACTTC
TRBV11-2,TRBD2,many,TRBJ2-7,CASSAGLAERYEQYF,TGTGCCAGCAGCGCGGGACTAGCGGAACGCTACGAGCAGTACTTC
TRBV6-5,NA,NA,TRBJ2-7,CTTGAYEQYF,TGTACCACCGGAGCTTACGAGCAGTACTTC
TRBV28,NA,NA,TRBJ1-5,CASIDSSLGNQPQHF,TGTGCCAGCATCGACAGTTCCCTAGGCAATCAGCCCCAGCATTTT
TRBV9,TRBD1,NA,TRBJ1-2,CASSPQGVAPSHGYTF,TGTGCCAGCAGCCCGCAGGGGGTCGCACCCTCTCATGGCTACACCTTC
TRBV7-2,NA,NA,TRBJ1-1,CASSPGARGGAFF,TGTGCCAGCAGCCCGGGCGCCAGGGGTGGAGCTTTCTTT
TRBV20-1,NA,NA,TRBJ2-2,CSASYGANTGELFF,TGCAGTGCTAGTTACGGGGCCAACACCGGGGAGCTGTTTTTT
TRBV7-9,TRBD1,NA,TRBJ1-2,CASSPTGGAWGYTF,TGTGCCAGCAGCCCGACAGGGGGCGCCTGGGGCTACACCTTC
TRBV6-4,NA,NA,TRBJ1-5,CASSDRGLLEHF,TGTGCCAGCAGTGACAGGGGTCTGCTCGAGCATTTT
TRBV7-9,TRBD1,NA,TRBJ1-4,CASSSSDRGRREKLFF,TGTGCCAGCAGCTCGAGCGACAGGGGCAGGCGGGAAAAACTGTTTTTT
TRBV12-3/TRBV12-4,TRBD1,NA,TRBJ1-2,CASTRDRPTGYTF,TGTGCCAGCACTCGGGACAGACCGACCGGCTACACCTTC
TRBV12-3/TRBV12-4,TRBD1,NA,TRBJ2-5,CASSHWDRETQYF,TGTGCCAGCAGTCACTGGGACAGGGAGACCCAGTACTTC
TRBV4-3,NA,NA,TRBJ1-5,CASSQGGSQPQHF,TGCGCCAGCAGCCAAGGGGGGAGTCAGCCCCAGCATTTT
TRBV4-2,NA,NA,TRBJ1-5,CASSQELGSNQPQHF,TGTGCCAGCAGCCAAGAACTAGGAAGCAATCAGCCCCAGCATTTT
TRBV10-3,NA,NA,TRBJ2-5,CAISSAAQYF,TGTGCCATCAGTTCTGCGGCCCAGTACTTC
TRBV5-1,NA,NA,TRBJ1-5,CASSREGGGRGQPQHF,TGTGCCAGCAGCCGGGAGGGCGGGGGCCGTGGTCAGCCCCAGCATTTT
TRBV4-1,NA,NA,TRBJ1-6,CASSQAQGLRNSPLHF,TGCGCCAGCAGCCAAGCCCAGGGGTTGAGGAATTCACCCCTCCACTTT
TRBV6-5,NA,NA,TRBJ1-2,CASRGTHGYTF,TGTGCCAGCAGGGGAACCCATGGCTACACCTTC
TRBV5-5,NA,many,TRBJ1-1,CASTGMNTEAFF,TGTGCCAGTACAGGGATGAACACTGAAGCTTTCTTT
TRBV19,NA,few,TRBJ2-2,CASKWQRGNTGELFF,TGTGCCAGTAAATGGCAACGGGGGAACACCGGGGAGCTGTTTTTT
TRBV11-2,TRBD1,many,TRBJ1-5,CASSHNRGQPQHF,TGTGCCAGCAGCCACAACAGGGGGCAGCCCCAGCATTTT
TRBV19,NA,NA,TRBJ2-7,CATPKGVTEQYF,TGTGCCACCCCCAAAGGGGTAACCGAGCAGTACTTC
TRBV2,NA,NA,TRBJ1-6,CASRKTANSPLHF,TGTGCCAGCAGGAAGACAGCTAATTCACCCCTCCACTTT
TRBV7-9,NA,NA,TRBJ2-5,CASSSPREKPRETQYF,TGTGCCAGCAGCTCCCCCCGGGAGAAACCGAGGGAGACCCAGTACTTC
TRBV19,NA,NA,TRBJ1-2,CASSLYEYGYTF,TGTGCCAGTAGTTTATATGAGTATGGCTACACCTTC
TRBV15,NA,many,TRBJ1-1,CATSRGANTEAFF,TGTGCCACCAGCAGAGGTGCGAACACTGAAGCTTTCTTT
TRBV7-9,NA,many,TRBJ1-2,CASSDDGTYGYTF,TGTGCCAGCAGCGATGACGGAACCTATGGCTACACCTTC
TRBV6-5,TRBD2,few,TRBJ2-7,CASSWTSGLYEQYF,TGTGCCAGCAGTTGGACTAGCGGCTTATACGAGCAGTACTTC
TRBV4-3,NA,few,TRBJ1-3,CASSQDSLSGNTIYF,TGCGCCAGCAGCCAAGACTCCCTCTCTGGAAACACCATATATTTT
TRBV20-1,NA,many,TRBJ1-4,CSARGGNEKLFF,TGCAGTGCTAGGGGAGGGAATGAAAAACTGTTTTTT
TRBV7-9,TRBD1,NA,TRBJ1-1,CASSLEQGANTEAFF,TGTGCCAGCAGCTTAGAACAGGGGGCGAACACTGAAGCTTTCTTT
TRBV29-1,NA,many,TRBJ2-2,CSVVSNTGELFF,TGCAGCGTTGTCAGCAACACCGGGGAGCTGTTTTTT
TRBV29-1,TRBD2,NA,TRBJ2-5,CSVERGGGETQYF,TGCAGCGTGGAGCGGGGGGGTGGAGAGACCCAGTACTTC
TRBV4-3,NA,NA,TRBJ1-6,CASSQQGVSSPLHF,TGCGCCAGCAGCCAACAAGGGGTTAGTTCACCCCTCCACTTT
TRBV19,NA,few,TRBJ1-2,CASSRPASSNYGYTF,TGTGCCAGTAGTCGCCCGGCATCCTCAAACTATGGCTACACCTTC
TRBV5-1,NA,NA,TRBJ2-7,CAGSLVMGAYEQYF,TGTGCCGGCAGCTTGGTGATGGGGGCCTACGAGCAGTACTTC
TRBV12-3/TRBV12-4,NA,many,TRBJ2-5,CASSPLWGQETQYF,TGTGCCAGCAGTCCTCTATGGGGACAAGAGACCCAGTACTTC
TRBV4-3,NA,many,TRBJ2-6,CASSQDRVFGANVLTF,TGCGCCAGCAGCCAAGATCGGGTTTTTGGGGCCAACGTCCTGACTTTC